Listed below are T cell receptor beta chains from one sample, sequenced in a study of blood T cell repertoires in COVID-19. Sequencing used immunoSEQ multiplex PCR; TCRdb keeps in-frame clones, though not all of them. This table has about 94,000 clones, approximately 80% appearing once. Specimen: peripheral blood. These receptors all come from a human donor in a cohort sampled during active COVID-19. Both conserved end residues are part of each CDR3. D genes are given only for firm matches. Expanded clones are given a class, and other clones once, few, many or no size at all.

NA,TRBJ2-7,NA,TRBV5-1,CASSESRGLYEQYF,TGCGCCAGCAGCGAAAGTAGGGGCCTCTACGAGCAGTACTTC
NA,TRBJ2-7,NA,TRBV29-1,CSPKRGGRYRGTPYEQYF,TGCAGCCCGAAGAGGGGGGGGCGCTACCGAGGGACCCCCTACGAGCAGTACTTC
TRBD1,TRBJ2-7,once,TRBV6-5,CASSYRQGRTYEQYF,TGTGCCAGCAGTTACCGACAGGGCCGAACCTACGAGCAGTACTTC
NA,TRBJ2-2,NA,TRBV5-4,CASSFGQNTGELFF,TGTGCCAGCAGCTTCGGACAGAACACCGGGGAGCTGTTTTTT
NA,TRBJ1-3,NA,TRBV10-2,CASSENVRGLSGNTIYF,TGCGCCAGCAGTGAGAACGTGCGAGGCTTATCTGGAAACACCATATATTTT
TRBD1,TRBJ2-5,NA,TRBV10-3,CAISPGTEQETQYF,TGTGCCATCAGTCCCGGGACAGAGCAAGAGACCCAGTACTTC
NA,TRBJ1-2,NA,TRBV5-1,CASSLVDGRDGYTF,TGCGCCAGCAGCTTGGTCGACGGGAGAGATGGCTACACCTTC
NA,TRBJ2-7,NA,TRBV2,CASSEALTRTTYEQYF,TGTGCCAGCAGTGAAGCGCTTACTAGGACCACCTACGAGCAGTACTTC
TRBD2,TRBJ2-1,NA,TRBV5-5,CASSPLAGGTHNEQFF,TGTGCCAGCAGCCCACTAGCGGGAGGGACCCACAATGAGCAGTTCTTC
NA,TRBJ2-1,NA,TRBV7-3,CASSLLGPSYNEQFF,TGTGCCAGCAGCCTTCTGGGGCCCTCCTACAATGAGCAGTTCTTC
NA,TRBJ2-7,NA,TRBV28,CAGGRTYEQYF,TGTGCCGGAGGTCGAACTTACGAGCAGTACTTC
NA,TRBJ1-5,NA,TRBV5-8,CASSFGRGTNQPQHF,TGTGCCAGCAGCTTTGGAAGGGGGACCAATCAGCCCCAGCATTTT
TRBD2,TRBJ2-1,NA,TRBV30,CAWSVRLAGGQGGEFF,TGTGCCTGGAGTGTAAGACTAGCGGGAGGGCAAGGAGGGGAGTTCTTC
TRBD1,TRBJ1-6,few,TRBV4-1,CASSPRDRGFGSPLHF,TGCGCCAGCAGCCCCCGGGACAGGGGATTTGGCTCACCCCTCCACTTT
NA,TRBJ2-7,NA,TRBV9,CASSVGLEGKRDEQYF,TGTGCCAGCAGCGTGGGGCTAGAAGGGAAACGGGACGAGCAGTACTTC
NA,TRBJ2-7,NA,TRBV27,CASSPRAGAVSEQYF,TGTGCCAGCAGTCCCAGGGCGGGGGCGGTGAGCGAGCAGTACTTC
NA,TRBJ2-6,NA,TRBV28,CASSMRPGQSGANVLTF,TGTGCCAGCAGTATGAGGCCGGGACAATCTGGGGCCAACGTCCTGACTTTC
TRBD1,TRBJ1-2,NA,TRBV5-6,CASSTTGAVYGYTF,TGTGCCAGCAGCACCACAGGGGCGGTCTATGGCTACACCTTC
NA,TRBJ2-7,NA,TRBV7-6,CASSLEGEYEQYF,TGTGCCAGCAGCTTAGAGGGGGAGTACGAGCAGTACTTC
NA,TRBJ1-1,NA,TRBV28,CASTWPGNTEAFF,TGTGCCAGCACTTGGCCAGGTAACACTGAAGCTTTCTTT
TRBD1,TRBJ2-7,NA,TRBV19,CASRSGTGRNEQYF,TGTGCCAGTAGATCCGGGACAGGGAGGAACGAGCAGTACTTC
NA,TRBJ1-6,NA,TRBV7-9,CASSSQAGASPLHF,TGTGCCAGCAGCTCCCAGGCGGGTGCATCACCCCTCCACTTT
NA,TRBJ1-5,NA,TRBV30,CAWGSNSNQPQHF,TGTGCCTGGGGCAGTAATAGCAATCAGCCCCAGCATTTT